A single sample is the source of the 5 T cell receptor beta chains below, sequenced in a study of blood T cells in healthy people across ages. The use of a sample-barcoded 5' primer and a J-beta primer mix characterized a second PCR of roughly 7 to 12 cycles. From the 5' RACE reads, TCRdb called clonotypes with MiXCR, one entry per CDR3 protein. This table has approximately 850,000 distinct CDR3 sequences, 58% appearing once. The sequencing input was blood. The receptors derive from a man between 25 and 39 years old in good health.

The chain employs TRBV5-1 and TRBJ1-1, with a tentative D call TRBD1 (5 bases). V lost 4 bases, J lost 0 bases, and 13 bases lay in between. The CDR3 spans 15 residues. In germline, CDR1 is SGHRS, CDR2 YFSETQ. In DNA, the CDR3 is TGCGCCAGCAGCCTCGCGGGGCTCATGAACACTGAAGCTTTCTTT. Protein sequence: CASSLAGLMNTEAFF.

This chain links TRBV6-2 or TRBV6-3 with TRBJ2-7; D gene unclear. This CDR3 spans 12 amino acids. Trimming shortened V by 8 bases and J by 2 bases, and 10 bases separated the two germline ends. Germline-derived CDR1 and CDR2 are MNHEY and SVGEGT. The CDR3, as DNA: TGTGCCAGCGCCGGAGTAACCTACGAGCAGTACTTC. Its translation: CASAGVTYEQYF.

This clonotype was picked up one time. The rearrangement uses TRBV28 and TRBJ1-2, with TRBD1 as a possible D gene (5 bases). CDR3 length equals 13 residues. Germline CDR1 and CDR2: MDHEN and SYDVKM. Deletions cut 4 bases from V and 7 bases from J, with 13 bases between. The CDR3 region is CASSYGGIGGYTF. CDR3 DNA sequence: TGTGCCAGCAGTTATGGGGGAATAGGTGGCTACACCTTC.

This clonotype was seen ten or more times. J is TRBJ2-7 and V is TRBV28, with TRBD1 matching 7 bases. Germline V gives CDR1 MDHEN, CDR2 SYDVKM. The length of the CDR3 is 12 residues. With 5 bases clipped from V and 3 bases from J, the junction kept 1 base outside the gene matches. For the CDR3, the DNA is TGTGCCAGCAGTAGGACAGGCTACGAGCAGTACTTC. It codes for CASSRTGYEQYF.

The chain carries TRBV9 and TRBJ1-2; weak D call: TRBD1 (5 bases). This CDR3 comprises 14 residues. Germline V gene data show CDR1 as SGDLS and CDR2 as YYNGEE. V shed 4 bases and J shed 7 bases, with 17 bases lying between them. CDR3 in DNA: TGTGCCAGCAGCCTAGAGGGGCTCTTCTCTGGCTACACCTTC. Protein: CASSLEGLFSGYTF.